This T cell receptor (beta chain) was sequenced for a study of T cell clusters in autoimmune cytopenias. To note about this clonotype: Its target is not known.

The CDR3 contains 15 residues. Study-level points and caveats: TRB repertoire shifts in secondary cytopenia and chronic lymphocytic leukemia mostly reflected lymphoma, not autoimmunity.

Each sample's input was 200 to 300 ng genomic DNA, some 38,000 genome equivalents. One tube held mixed TRB-A and TRB-B primer pools for touch-down PCR. From its re-call of the multiplex PCR reads, TCRdb lists each CDR3 protein once, without DNA. This sample's table has more than 4,000 distinct CDR3 sequences. The same data also contributed to another study, on T cell repertoires in aging, cancer and after chemotherapy. That paper notes: Six age groups, ranging from 30 or younger to 70 or older, included the donors. Loss of evenness, beyond lost richness, contributed to age-related TCR diversity decline in cancer patients. The repertoire data cannot show anything about immunological memory following chemotherapy.

This rearrangement joins TRBV12-3 or TRBV12-4 to TRBJ1-5; TCRdb lists TRBD1, though no DNA is available to test this call. The sequencing sample was made of peripheral blood. This receptor was taken from a human donor in good health. CDR3 sequence reads: CASRAGTGTNQPQHF.